This T cell receptor beta chain is from a study of blood T cell repertoires in COVID-19. Across 24 US areas, participants ranged in age from roughly 18 to 95 years. Cohort assignment relied on participant-reported clinical history. Germline-derived CDR1 and CDR2 are KGHSH and LQKENI. The V end lost 5 bases, the J end lost 4 bases, and 18 bases lay between the germline ends. CDR3 size: 15 residues. TCRdb keeps only in-frame clones here, not all; method: immunoSEQ multiplex PCR. The sample has about 220,000 clones, about 86% seen once; the top ten hold about 1.3%. The chain couples TRBV18 to TRBJ2-7; tentative D call: TRBD2 (6 bases). This TCR was sampled from a woman in her 40s with acute COVID-19. Sequencing was carried out using PBMCs or T cells enriched from blood (not recorded which). The DNA of the CDR3 is TGTGCCAGCTCATCCCTTCCAGGACTACAGTACGAGCAGTACTTC. This sequence encodes CASSSLPGLQYEQYF.